The entry that follows covers one T cell receptor beta chain sequence. The source of the sample is a study of blood T cell repertoires in COVID-19. The data were produced by immunoSEQ multiplex PCR, yet TCRdb's version contains in-frame clones alone and is incomplete. The profile shows a few hundred thousand clones, about 90% of them singletons. CDR1 and CDR2 from the germline V gene are LNHDA and SQIVND (reference sequence). The CDR3 has 16 residues. V was pared by 7 bases and J by 4 bases, with 11 bases of the junction left unmatched. The chain uses TRBV19 and TRBJ2-3; TRBD2 matches 10 bases. The TCR sequence derives from a woman aged 45-59 years with acute or convalescent COVID-19. The specimen was peripheral blood. The DNA for the CDR3 is TGTGCCAGTAAACTAGCGGGACCTTCACCTTCAGATACGCAGTATTTT. It translates to CASKLAGPSPSDTQYF.